A selection of T cell receptor beta chains follows, all from one sample in a study of T and B cells in COVID-19 patients. One entry per CDR3 protein, called by TCRdb with MiXCR from the multiplex PCR reads. The data hold approximately 6,700 distinct CDR3 sequences, with 22% observed a single time. Input material: blood. The receptors derive from a human donor who had recovered from COVID-19. Each CDR3 is given with its conserved first and last residue. D genes are given only for firm matches. Size values are once, few and many counts, or a class for expanded clones, and some rows have none.

J gene | clone size | D gene | V gene | CDR3 protein | CDR3 DNA
TRBJ1-1 | few | NA | TRBV20-1 | CSAGDPTQGAFF | TGCAGTGCTGGGGACCCTACCCAGGGGGCTTTCTTT
TRBJ1-1 | medium-sized | NA | TRBV19 | CASSIVPSNTEAFF | TGTGCCAGTAGTATAGTCCCAAGTAACACTGAAGCTTTCTTT
TRBJ2-6 | large | NA | TRBV19 | CASTLANVLTF | TGTGCCAGTACCCTGGCCAACGTCCTGACTTTC
TRBJ2-5 | many | TRBD2 | TRBV30 | CACRRLSGGRGGETQYF | TGTGCCTGCCGACGTCTGAGCGGAGGGCGGGGGGGAGAGACCCAGTACTTC
TRBJ1-1 | few | NA | TRBV5-4 | CASSSMVVDTEAFF | TGTGCCAGCAGCTCTATGGTTGTGGACACTGAAGCTTTCTTT
TRBJ2-3 | NA | TRBD2 | TRBV12-3/TRBV12-4 | CASSEGKAGGNTDTQYF | TGTGCCAGCAGTGAGGGGAAGGCGGGGGGAAACACAGATACGCAGTATTTT
TRBJ2-1 | medium-sized | TRBD1 | TRBV6-5 | CASSLDRGVYNEQFF | TGTGCCAGCAGCCTTGACAGGGGGGTCTACAATGAGCAGTTCTTC
TRBJ2-1 | NA | NA | TRBV27 | CASSLNNYNEQFF | TGTGCCAGCAGTTTAAACAACTACAATGAGCAGTTCTTC
TRBJ2-7 | medium-sized | NA | TRBV6-1 | CASRDPPYEQYF | TGTGCCAGCAGGGACCCTCCCTACGAGCAGTACTTC
TRBJ2-1 | medium-sized | NA | TRBV6-5 | CASKRTSYNEQFF | TGTGCCAGCAAAAGGACCTCCTACAATGAGCAGTTCTTC
TRBJ1-6 | medium-sized | NA | TRBV6-5 | CASSYLEDSNNSPLHF | TGTGCCAGCAGTTACCTAGAGGACAGCAATAATTCACCCCTCCACTTT
TRBJ1-1 | many | TRBD1 | TRBV27 | CASSLIGQGRNTEAFF | TGTGCCAGCAGTTTAATCGGACAGGGGAGGAACACTGAAGCTTTCTTT
TRBJ2-1 | medium-sized | TRBD2 | TRBV19 | CASSMGLAGGSSYNEQFF | TGTGCCAGTAGTATGGGACTAGCGGGGGGTTCCTCATACAATGAGCAGTTCTTC
TRBJ2-1 | medium-sized | TRBD2 | TRBV6-5 | CASSYPPAGSYNEQFF | TGTGCCAGCAGTTACCCCCCAGCGGGGAGCTACAATGAGCAGTTCTTC
TRBJ2-2 | few | NA | TRBV7-9 | CASSSRVSGELFF | TGTGCCAGCAGCTCGAGGGTGTCCGGGGAGCTGTTTTTT
TRBJ2-1 | NA | NA | TRBV6-5 | CASSYSTGTPRGRDEQFF | TGTGCCAGCAGTTACTCGACCGGGACTCCCCGTGGTCGCGATGAGCAGTTCTTC
TRBJ2-7 | few | TRBD1 | TRBV27 | CASTLRQGYSYEQYF | TGTGCCAGCACCCTACGACAGGGCTACTCCTACGAGCAGTACTTC
TRBJ1-1 | NA | NA | TRBV30 | CAWSPAGTEAFF | TGTGCCTGGAGTCCCGCGGGCACTGAAGCTTTCTTT
TRBJ1-2 | medium-sized | NA | TRBV15 | CATSSSERGTYGYTF | TGTGCCACCAGCAGTAGTGAAAGGGGGACTTATGGCTACACCTTC
TRBJ2-5 | large | NA | TRBV29-1 | CSVVLTVPETQYF | TGCAGCGTTGTTCTGACGGTGCCAGAGACCCAGTACTTC
TRBJ1-2 | NA | TRBD1 | TRBV5-4 | CASSLGQGSSNYGYTF | TGTGCCAGCAGCCTGGGACAGGGGTCCTCTAACTATGGCTACACCTTC
TRBJ2-1 | many | NA | TRBV12-3/TRBV12-4 | CASTSGGTYNEQFF | TGTGCCAGCACCAGTGGGGGCACCTACAATGAGCAGTTCTTC
TRBJ1-4 | once | TRBD1 | TRBV2 | CASRPTTGEEEKLFF | TGTGCCAGCAGGCCTACTACAGGGGAAGAGGAAAAACTGTTTTTT
TRBJ2-7 | medium-sized | NA | TRBV6-1 | CASRLLTGFSYEQYF | TGTGCCAGCAGGCTGCTGACTGGCTTTTCCTACGAGCAGTACTTC
TRBJ2-2 | medium-sized | NA | TRBV6-1 | CASSEAGTGELFF | TGTGCCAGCAGTGAAGCGGGGACCGGGGAGCTGTTTTTT
TRBJ1-1 | medium-sized | NA | TRBV19 | CATTSPRENTEAFF | TGTGCCACCACCAGCCCCAGAGAGAACACTGAAGCTTTCTTT
TRBJ1-1 | many | NA | TRBV30 | CAWALGRRNTEAFF | TGTGCCTGGGCTCTGGGACGGAGGAACACTGAAGCTTTCTTT
TRBJ2-7 | NA | TRBD2 | TRBV12-3/TRBV12-4 | CASSSGLAGEQYF | TGTGCCAGCAGTTCGGGACTAGCGGGCGAGCAGTACTTC
TRBJ1-4 | medium-sized | NA | TRBV18 | CASSPSGWEKLFF | TGTGCCAGCTCACCATCGGGGTGGGAAAAACTGTTTTTT
TRBJ2-7 | NA | NA | TRBV28 | CASSLSPLQGSEEQYF | TGTGCCAGCAGTTTATCTCCTTTACAGGGTTCGGAGGAGCAGTACTTC
TRBJ1-2 | NA | TRBD1 | TRBV20-1 | CSGKQGGYGYTF | TGCAGTGGAAAACAGGGGGGATATGGCTACACCTTC
TRBJ1-2 | NA | NA | TRBV12-3/TRBV12-4 | CASSHRAKDYTF | TGTGCCAGCAGTCACAGGGCTAAGGACTACACCTTC